The 8 T cell receptor beta chains presented below share a single source sample, sequenced in a study of blood T cell repertoires in COVID-19. Here immunoSEQ multiplex PCR was the method, and the copy in TCRdb shows in-frame clones only, minus some. The data hold approximately 200,000 clones, with about 83% observed a single time. Sequences were obtained from PBMCs or T cells enriched from blood (not recorded which). Source of these receptors: a woman in her 30s who had recovered from COVID-19.

V is TRBV2 and J is TRBJ2-4; a weak D match, TRBD1 (6 bases). From germline, CDR1 is SNHLY and CDR2 FYNNEI. V lost 7 bases and J lost 7, with 14 bases in between. The CDR3 consists of 13 residues. The CDR3 region has the DNA TGTGCCAGCACTTCACAGGGTGGGAACATTCAGTACTTC. As protein: CASTSQGGNIQYF.

Only a few counts were recorded for this clone. The CDR3 sequence: CASGKGTFGTGVGMNTEAFF. CDR3 in DNA: TGTGCCAGCGGTAAGGGGACCTTCGGGACAGGGGTTGGGATGAACACTGAAGCTTTCTTT. This rearrangement joins TRBV28 to TRBJ1-1; 10 nucleotides align to TRBD1. Germline V CDR1 and CDR2: MDHEN, SYDVKM. This CDR3 contains 20 residues. Germline trimming cut 8 bases from V and 0 bases from J; bases unmatched to any gene: 21.

This clone has a handful of counts. The chain joins TRBV5-5 to TRBJ1-5, with a tentative D call TRBD1 (6 bases). The germline V gene has CDR1 SGHKS and CDR2 YYEKEE (reference sequence). The CDR3 loop spans 14 amino acids. The V gene lost 1 base and the J gene lost 1 base, with 6 bases spanning the gap. The CDR3 reads CASSLTGSNQPQHF. CDR3 in DNA: TGTGCCAGCAGCTTGACAGGGAGCAATCAGCCCCAGCATTTT.

This clone was detected a few times. The gene calls are TRBV27 and TRBJ2-1; D perhaps matches TRBD2 (5 bases). The CDR3 is 15 residues long. The germline V and J ends were trimmed by 8 bases and 2 bases, with 16 bases remaining between them. Germline-derived CDR1 and CDR2 are MNHEY and SMNVEV (reference sequence). The CDR3 sequence is CASGRAGGTYNEQFF. In DNA form, the CDR3 reads TGTGCCAGCGGACGCGCCGGAGGAACCTACAATGAGCAGTTCTTC.

The chain couples TRBV7-8 to TRBJ1-5, with 8 bases matching TRBD1. The J segment lost 2 bases and the V segment lost 4 bases, leaving 16 bases of the junction unmatched. Germline V gene lookup returns CDR1 SGHVS and CDR2 FQNEAQ. The CDR3 runs 19 residues. CDR3 loop: CASSSPGQEIIVGNQPQHF. The CDR3 DNA reads TGTGCCAGCAGCTCCCCGGGACAGGAGATTATAGTTGGCAATCAGCCCCAGCATTTT. The full variable domain, in which reference TRBV7-8 and TRBJ1-5 provide the parts outside the CDR3, is GAGVSQSPRYKVAKRGQDVALRCDPISGHVSLFWYQQALGQGPEFLTYFQNEAQLDKSGLPSDRFFAERPEGSVSTLKIQRTQQEDSAVYLCASSSPGQEIIVGNQPQHFGDGTRLSIL.

The V gene is TRBV19, the J gene TRBJ2-1; 13 positions agree with TRBD2. Germline lookup yields CDR1 LNHDA and CDR2 SQIVND (reference sequence). V lost 3 bases, J lost 6 bases, and 8 bases stayed unmatched. CDR3 size: 17 residues. CDR3 loop: CASSILRTSGRFNEQFF. The CDR3 DNA reads as TGTGCCAGTAGTATCCTCAGGACTAGCGGGAGATTCAATGAGCAGTTCTTC.

This chain uses TRBV19 with TRBJ2-2, with 13 bases that match TRBD2. CDR3 size: 15 residues. V was pared by 4 bases and J by 9 bases, with 5 bases of the junction left unmatched. In germline, CDR1 is LNHDA, CDR2 SQIVND (reference sequence). The CDR3 region is CASSRTSGSVRELFF. The CDR3 nucleotides are TGTGCCAGTAGTAGGACTAGCGGGAGTGTCCGGGAGCTGTTTTTT.

J is TRBJ2-7 and V is TRBV12-1; the table's D call, TRBD2, was not checked against the DNA. TRBV12-1 is a pseudogene. The CDR3 sequence is 13 residues long. The CDR3 reads CASSFARGDEQYF. In nucleotides, the CDR3 is TGTGCCAGCAGCTTTGCGCGGGGTGACGAGCAGTACTTC.